This TCR beta chain is from a study of blood T cell repertoires in COVID-19. Study-level information: COVID-19 samples collected from the United States, Italy and Spain covered acute and convalescent phases. T cells, B-cell-depleted T cells, or PBMCs provided the cDNA or gDNA that served as material.

Germline CDR1 is SGHRS and CDR2 is YFSETQ. V was pared by 2 bases and J by 5 bases, with 3 bases of the junction left unmatched. This CDR3 is 13 amino acids long. Source study methods: Amplification with reference gene primers provided the estimates of nucleated cell counts. Some clones are missing from TCRdb's copy, which holds only in-frame ones; the method was immunoSEQ multiplex PCR. The DNA was the basis for D and trimming; V, J and clone size are from that table. Of 55,000 to 75,000 clones detected, 83% appear once; the ten largest clones hold roughly 6.3%. The TCR comes from a human donor in a cohort sampled during active COVID-19. The rearrangement joins TRBV5-1 to TRBJ2-5; 7 positions agree with TRBD1. The sample comprised peripheral blood. CDR3 nucleotide sequence: TGCGCCAGCAGCTTACAGGGGCGGGAGACCCAGTACTTC. Its translation is CASSLQGRETQYF.